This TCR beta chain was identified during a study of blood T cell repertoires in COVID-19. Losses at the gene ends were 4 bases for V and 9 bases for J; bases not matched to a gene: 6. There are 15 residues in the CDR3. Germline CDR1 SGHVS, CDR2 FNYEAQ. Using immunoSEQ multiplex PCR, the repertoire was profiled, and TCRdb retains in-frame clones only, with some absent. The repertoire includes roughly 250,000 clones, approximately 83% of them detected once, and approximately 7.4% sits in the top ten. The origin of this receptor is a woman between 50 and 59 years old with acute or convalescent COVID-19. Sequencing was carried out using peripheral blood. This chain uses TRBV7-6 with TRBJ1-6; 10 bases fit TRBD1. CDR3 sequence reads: CASSWDRDRGSPLHF. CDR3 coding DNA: TGTGCCAGCAGCTGGGACCGGGACAGGGGTTCACCCCTCCACTTT.